This T cell receptor (beta chain) was sequenced for a study of vaccination and CD4 T cells after COVID-19. Study-level results: The researchers studied relatively few convalescent patients and omitted early post-infection timepoints.

The junction had 6 bases not matched to a gene; V was cut back by 6 bases and J by 0 bases. The CDR3 is made up of 16 amino acids. Germline-derived CDR1 and CDR2 are LNHDA and SQIVND (reference sequence). This clonotype was seen more than once but under ten times. Antigen: not known. Regarding treatment: roughly 10-day PBMC culture with coronavirus spike peptide pools or control peptides (ViraFEST assay). Sequenced with the Oncomine TCR Beta short-read assay was DNA taken from cultured CD4+ T cells. TCRdb reanalysed the PCR reads using MiXCR and keeps one entry per CDR3 protein. This table has 10,000 to 15,000 distinct CDR3 sequences, approximately 60% appearing once.

This sequence was found in a human donor who had recovered from COVID-19. Sequencing was performed on CD4+ T cells from blood, cultured in vitro. This chain connects TRBV19 to TRBJ1-5; 9 bases are shared with TRBD1. The DNA for the CDR3 is TGTGCCAGTAGACCCGGGACAGGGTATAGCAATCAGCCCCAGCATTTT. Encoded protein: CASRPGTGYSNQPQHF.